This T cell receptor (beta chain) was obtained from a study of blood T cells in healthy people across ages. At the level of the study: Per every two T cells, about one barcoded beta molecule was captured by template switching. The study, taken as a whole, reports: Unknown donor CMV status possibly confounded expanded clonotype changes. There were more naive CD4+ cells and higher diversity in long-lived donors than in aged donors.

In the case of this clonotype: Its cognate antigen is unknown.

The use of a sample-barcoded 5' primer and a J-beta primer mix characterized a second PCR of about 7 to 12 cycles. With 12 random nucleotides, a template-switch adaptor tagged each individual cDNA molecule. TCRdb passed the 5' RACE reads through MiXCR, listing each CDR3 protein once. Seen here are 1.2 million to 1.5 million distinct CDR3 sequences, roughly 60% observed once, and the top ten hold about 6.3%. Losses at the gene ends were 4 bases for V and 4 bases for J; bases not matched to a gene: 6. Germline-derived CDR1 and CDR2 are MGHRA and YSYEKL. This CDR3 has 15 amino acids. The clonotype comes from a man between 18 and 29 years old in good health. The sequencing sample was made of blood. The chain links TRBV4-1 to TRBJ1-2; 10 bases agree with TRBD1. The CDR3 spells CASSPRQGASYGYTF. Here the CDR3 DNA reads TGCGCCAGCAGCCCGCGACAGGGGGCGAGCTATGGCTACACCTTC.